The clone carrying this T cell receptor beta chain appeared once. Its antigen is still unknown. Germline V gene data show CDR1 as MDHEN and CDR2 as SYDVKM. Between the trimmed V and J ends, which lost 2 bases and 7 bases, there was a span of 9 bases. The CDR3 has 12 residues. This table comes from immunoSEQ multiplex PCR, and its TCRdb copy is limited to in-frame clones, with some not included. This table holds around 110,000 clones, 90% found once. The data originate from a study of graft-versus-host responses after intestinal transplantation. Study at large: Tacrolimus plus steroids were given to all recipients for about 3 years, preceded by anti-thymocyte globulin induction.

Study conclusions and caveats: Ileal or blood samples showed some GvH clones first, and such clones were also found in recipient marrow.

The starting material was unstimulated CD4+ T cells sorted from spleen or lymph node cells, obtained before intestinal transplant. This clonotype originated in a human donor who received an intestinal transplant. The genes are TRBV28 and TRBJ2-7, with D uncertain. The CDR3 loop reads CASSLTREEQYF. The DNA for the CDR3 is TGTGCCAGCAGTTTAACGCGTGAAGAGCAGTACTTC.